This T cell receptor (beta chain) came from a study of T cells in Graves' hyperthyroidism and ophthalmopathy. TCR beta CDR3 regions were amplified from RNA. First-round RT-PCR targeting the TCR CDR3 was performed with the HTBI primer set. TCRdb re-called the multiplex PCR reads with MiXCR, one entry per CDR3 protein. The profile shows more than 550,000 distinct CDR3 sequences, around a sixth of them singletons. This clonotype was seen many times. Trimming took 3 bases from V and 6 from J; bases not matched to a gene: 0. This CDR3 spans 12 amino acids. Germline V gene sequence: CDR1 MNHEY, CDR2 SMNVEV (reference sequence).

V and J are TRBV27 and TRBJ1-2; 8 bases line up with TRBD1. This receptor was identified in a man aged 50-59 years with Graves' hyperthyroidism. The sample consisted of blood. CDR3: CASSLTGDGYTF. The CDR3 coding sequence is TGTGCCAGCAGTTTGACAGGGGATGGCTACACCTTC.